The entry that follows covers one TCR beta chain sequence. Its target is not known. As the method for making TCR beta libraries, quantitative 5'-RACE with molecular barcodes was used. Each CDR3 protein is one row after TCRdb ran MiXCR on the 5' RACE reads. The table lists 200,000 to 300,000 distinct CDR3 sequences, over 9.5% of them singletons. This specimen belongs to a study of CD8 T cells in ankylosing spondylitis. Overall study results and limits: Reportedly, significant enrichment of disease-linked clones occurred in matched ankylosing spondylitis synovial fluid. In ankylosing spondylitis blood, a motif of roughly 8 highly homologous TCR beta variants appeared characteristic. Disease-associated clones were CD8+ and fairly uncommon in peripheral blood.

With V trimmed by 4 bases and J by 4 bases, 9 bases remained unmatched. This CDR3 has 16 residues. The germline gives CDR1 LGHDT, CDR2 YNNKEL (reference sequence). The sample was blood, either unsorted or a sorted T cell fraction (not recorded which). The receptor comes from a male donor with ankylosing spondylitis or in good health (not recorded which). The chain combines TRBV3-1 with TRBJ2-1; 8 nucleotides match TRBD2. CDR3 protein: CASSPRGSGAYNEQFF. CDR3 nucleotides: TGTGCCAGCAGCCCGCGGGGTAGCGGGGCTTACAATGAGCAGTTCTTC.